This T cell receptor beta chain was identified in a study of blood T cell repertoires in COVID-19 (dated by TCRdb to 2019 to 2021). Regarding the complete study: Collaborator samples came from the United States, Italy and Spain and covered acute and convalescent phases of COVID-19. The prospective study material was composed of cDNA or gDNA derived from T cells, B-cell-depleted T cells, or PBMCs. Deeply sampled blood TCRbeta repertoires from subjects exposed to, actively infected with, or recovered from COVID-19 were included in the dataset. The repertoires were released in a freely available public database intended as a resource for research on the immune response to SARS-CoV-2. Samples came from the ongoing ImmuneRACE study (first 160 participants) plus 1,254 subjects from 6 global collaborators. Sample metadata almost always included a de-identified subject ID, COVID-19 status, age in years and sex. Where available, HLA class I and class II types were obtained from metadata supplied by the sample provider rather than from assay-based typing. Overall study results and their limits: The amount of clinical and demographic metadata varied by source and participant and was provided uncurated.

TCRbeta CDR3 regions were amplified from genomic DNA by means of the immunoSEQ Assay, a bias-controlled multiplex PCR. Concerning the study's data processing: The number of nucleated cells in each sample was estimated by amplification of reference gene primers within the assay. To quantify the absolute abundance of each unique TCRbeta CDR3 rearrangement, sequence reads were collapsed and filtered. For each sample, productive Simpson clonality was calculated as the square root of Simpson's diversity index across productive rearrangements. The table was pulled from immuneACCESS by TCRdb, which kept in-frame rearrangements only. Such tables lose some clones; where checked, under half of the loss comes from unresolved V genes, and the rest has no known cause. D and trimming were read from the DNA, whereas the V and J calls and clone size are those reported in that table. The table for this sample lists approximately 250,000 clones; around 88% of them were counted only once. In total, the top ten clones hold roughly 1.2% of the sample.

Per the germline V gene, SGHTA is the CDR1 and FQGTGA is the CDR2. V loses 6 bases at its end and J loses 8 bases; junction bases beyond the gene matches: 7. The CDR3 runs 15 amino acids, cysteine and phenylalanine included. Left in the record is the CDR3 DNA by itself, 45 bases read in frame from the first base. As to this clone: The antigen it recognizes is unknown. No base-level quality is on record; no much larger clone is a single base apart.

Participants in the prospective study were aged roughly 18 to 100 years, lived in 20 to 25 United States geographic areas, and enrolled through a virtual design. To assign participants to cohorts, the prospective study relied on clinical history that participants themselves reported in a screening survey and a study questionnaire. Mobile phlebotomists in the prospective study collected whole blood, serum and a nasopharyngeal or oropharyngeal swab from every participant. Participants in the prospective study had the option to provide additional blood draws and questionnaires over an approximately 2-month period. Blood samples from the prospective study were shipped frozen or at room temperature prior to DNA extraction.

The chain uses TRBV7-3 and TRBJ2-1; 13 middle bases align to TRBD2. The sample consisted of PBMCs or T cells enriched from blood (not recorded which). This TCR was recovered from a woman aged 40 to 55 with acute COVID-19. CDR3 protein: CASSRTSGSRDEQFF. The nucleotide sequence is given as TGTGCCAGCAGTCGGACTAGCGGGAGTCGGGATGAGCAGTTCTTC.